This TCR beta chain was retrieved from a study of T cells in Graves' hyperthyroidism and ophthalmopathy. Whole-study context: Peripheral blood was acquired at first diagnosis, ahead of any therapy whatsoever. Study conclusions and caveats: Ophthalmopathy was told apart from stable hyperthyroidism by a 13 V-J model. Most thyroid clonotypes that were expanded above 0.001 also turned up in blood.

This clonotype came up many times. Its target is unknown. Template material for amplifying TCR beta CDR3 regions consisted of RNA transcripts. Initially, a first-round RT-PCR of the TCR CDR3 employed the HTBI primer set. Via MiXCR, TCRdb re-called the multiplex PCR reads, giving one row per CDR3 protein. The sample shows a few hundred thousand distinct CDR3 sequences, approximately 14% of them seen only once. Across 18 months, stable Graves' hyperthyroidism was marked by no progression to ophthalmopathy. The CDR3 is made up of 21 amino acids. Trimming removed 5 bases from V and 3 bases from J; junction bases left unmatched: 26. Germline lookup yields CDR1 SGHAT and CDR2 FQNNGV.

Sequencing used blood. This receptor was obtained from a woman in her 30s with Graves' hyperthyroidism. The rearrangement uses TRBV11-2 and TRBJ1-2, with 8 nucleotides matching TRBD1. The CDR3, as DNA: TGTGCCAGCAGCCCCCTAGCTTGGAGACAGACAGGGGACTCTTTTTACTATGGCTACACCTTC. This gives the protein CASSPLAWRQTGDSFYYGYTF.